The text below deals with one T cell receptor beta chain. What this receptor recognizes is not known. No base quality information exists; no much larger clone differs at one position. This entry comes from a study of blood T cell repertoires in COVID-19 (dated by TCRdb to about 2020). Notes on the research overall: Samples covering the acute and convalescent phases of COVID-19 were provided by collaborators in the United States, Italy and Spain. The prospective study material was composed of cDNA or gDNA derived from T cells, B-cell-depleted T cells, or PBMCs. Subjects who had been exposed to COVID-19, were actively infected with it, or had recovered from it provided the deeply sampled blood TCRbeta repertoires that made up the dataset. The repertoires were released in a freely available public database meant as a resource for research on the immune response to SARS-CoV-2. The samples were drawn from the first 160 participants of the ongoing ImmuneRACE study and from 1,254 subjects provided by 6 global collaborators. Sample metadata almost always included a de-identified subject ID, COVID-19 status, age in years and sex. Where HLA class I and class II types were available, the types were taken from metadata supplied by the sample provider, not from assay-based typing.

The study at large found these results: Clinical and demographic metadata were provided uncurated, with the amount varying by source and participant.

The immunoSEQ Assay, a bias-controlled multiplex PCR, was used to amplify TCRbeta CDR3 regions from genomic DNA. As for the original processing: Nucleated cell counts per sample were estimated from amplification of reference gene primers within the assay. To quantify the absolute abundance of each unique TCRbeta CDR3 rearrangement, sequence reads were collapsed and filtered. For each sample, productive Simpson clonality was calculated by taking the square root of Simpson's diversity index across productive rearrangements. TCRdb obtained this table from immuneACCESS and retained in-frame rearrangements with V and J assigned. These tables miss some clones; where compared with another copy, unresolved V genes account for less than half of the shortfall, and the remainder is unexplained. The V and J calls and clone size were taken over from that table, and D and trimming were inferred from the DNA. The sample data list 310,000 or so clones, and approximately 90% of these were observed just once. The ten top clones hold more than 3% of the sample.

The collaborating institutions used their own protocols to collect whole blood in K2EDTA tubes. For TCRbeta analysis, collaborator samples were shipped as frozen whole blood, as isolated PBMCs, or as DNA extracted from either sample type. Sequencing was performed on peripheral blood. The sequence came from a woman between 45 and 60 years old with active or convalescent COVID-19.

In nucleotide form, the sequence is TGTGCCAGCAGTTTCCAAACCGGGATTAACACTGAAGCTTTCTTT. Its protein is CASSFQTGINTEAFF. The V and J genes are TRBV27 and TRBJ1-1; no D segment can be confidently identified. The germline V gene (reference sequence) gives CDR1 as MNHEY and CDR2 as SMNVEV. The CDR3 goes from the cysteine to the phenylalanine over 15 residues. Only CDR3 DNA remains: 45 bases, in frame from the first base. V lost 3 bases and J lost 2 bases; the stretch between them is 13 bases long.